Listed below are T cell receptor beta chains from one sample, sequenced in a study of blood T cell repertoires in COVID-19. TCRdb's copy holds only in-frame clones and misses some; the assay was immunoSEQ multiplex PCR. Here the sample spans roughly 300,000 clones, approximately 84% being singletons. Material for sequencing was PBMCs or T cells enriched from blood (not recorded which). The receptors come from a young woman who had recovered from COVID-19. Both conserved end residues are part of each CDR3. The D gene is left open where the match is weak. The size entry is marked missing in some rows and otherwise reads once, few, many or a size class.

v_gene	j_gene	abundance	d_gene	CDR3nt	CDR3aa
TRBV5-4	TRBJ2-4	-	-	TGTGCCAGCAGCTCGGCGAGGGATGCGGTGAACATTCAGTACTTC	CASSSARDAVNIQYF
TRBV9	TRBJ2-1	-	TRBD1	TGTGCCAGCAGCCCCTCGGGACAGGGGGCGATAAATGAGCAGTTCTTC	CASSPSGQGAINEQFF
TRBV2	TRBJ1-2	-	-	TGTGCCAGCAGTGAAAATCCCACGGGGTACCCTCTCTATGGCTACACCTTC	CASSENPTGYPLYGYTF
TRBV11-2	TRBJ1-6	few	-	TGTGCCAGCAGCTTAAGGGCAGGGAGGTACCTCTATAATTCACCCCTCCACTTT	CASSLRAGRYLYNSPLHF
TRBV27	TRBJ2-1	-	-	TGTGCCAGCAGTTTTTTGGCCTCCAATGAGCAGTTCTTC	CASSFLASNEQFF
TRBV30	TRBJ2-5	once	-	TGTGCCTGCCTACTCCCTTCGGAGACCCAGTACTTC	CACLLPSETQYF
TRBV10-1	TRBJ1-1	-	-	TGCGCCAGCAGAGACAGTAGAAACACTGAAGCTTTCTTT	CASRDSRNTEAFF
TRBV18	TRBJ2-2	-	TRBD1	TGTGCCAGCTCACGTGGACAGGGCGGCACCGGGGAGCTGTTTTTT	CASSRGQGGTGELFF
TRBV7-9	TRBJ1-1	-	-	TGTGCCAGCAGTTTTTTCCGGACAGTGAACACTGAAGCTTTCTTT	CASSFFRTVNTEAFF
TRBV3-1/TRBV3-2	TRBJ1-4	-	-	TGTGCCAGCAGCCAAGATCCTCGAGCCGAAAAACTGTTTTTT	CASSQDPRAEKLFF
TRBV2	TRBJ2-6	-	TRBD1	TGTGCCAGCATGCAGGGGGCCCTGACTTCCGGGGCCAACGTCCTGACTTTC	CASMQGALTSGANVLTF
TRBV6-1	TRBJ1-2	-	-	TGTGCCAGCAGTGAACTCAGCGAATACTATGGCTACACCTTC	CASSELSEYYGYTF
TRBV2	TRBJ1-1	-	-	TGTGCCAGCAGTGCGCCCGGGAACACTGAAGCTTTCTTT	CASSAPGNTEAFF
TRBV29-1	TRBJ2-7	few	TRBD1	TGCAGCGCCGGACAGGGGGCAGGGGAGCAGTACTTC	CSAGQGAGEQYF
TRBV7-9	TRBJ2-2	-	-	TGTGCCAGCAGCTTAGGACTGAACACCGGGGAGCTGTTTTTT	CASSLGLNTGELFF
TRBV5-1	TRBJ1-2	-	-	TGCGCCAGCAGCTTGGCCCGTGGGATCAGGGACACCTACTATGGCTACACCTTC	CASSLARGIRDTYYGYTF
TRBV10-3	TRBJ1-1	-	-	TGTGCCATCCGCGGGCCCTCAGGCGCGGCTTTCTTT	CAIRGPSGAAFF
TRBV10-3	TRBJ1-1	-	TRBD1	TGTGCCATCAGTGAACCCCGGGACAGGGGGCGTCGTAATGAAGCTTTCTTT	CAISEPRDRGRRNEAFF
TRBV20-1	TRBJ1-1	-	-	TGCAGTGCTAGAAAAGACTCTGAAGCTTTCTTT	CSARKDSEAFF
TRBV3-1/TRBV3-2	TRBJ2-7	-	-	TGTGCCAGCAGCCAAGATATAAGACAGGACAGCTCCTACGAGCAGTACTTC	CASSQDIRQDSSYEQYF
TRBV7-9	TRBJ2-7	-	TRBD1	TGTGCCAGCAGCTTCGGGACAGTATCCTACGAGCAGTACTTC	CASSFGTVSYEQYF
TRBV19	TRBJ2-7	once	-	TGTGCCAGTAGCAAGGTGGCGGATAACTACGAGCAGTACTTC	CASSKVADNYEQYF
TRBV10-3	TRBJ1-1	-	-	TGTGCCATCAGTGGACAGGAGAACACTGAAGCTTTCTTT	CAISGQENTEAFF
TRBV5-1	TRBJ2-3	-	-	TGCGCCAGCAGCCCTCCTTTAGCCCTCAGCACAGATACGCAGTATTTT	CASSPPLALSTDTQYF
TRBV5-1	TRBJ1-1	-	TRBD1	TGCGCCAGCAGCCACGGACAGGTGAACACTGAAGCTTTCTTT	CASSHGQVNTEAFF
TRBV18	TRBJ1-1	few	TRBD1	TGTGCCAGCTCACCGGTTGACAGGGGGACTGAAGCTTTCTTT	CASSPVDRGTEAFF
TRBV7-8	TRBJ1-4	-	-	TGTGCCAGCAGCGAGGGATGGGGGGGCCCTGGAGAAAAACTGTTTTTT	CASSEGWGGPGEKLFF
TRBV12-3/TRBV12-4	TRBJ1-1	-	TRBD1	TGTGCCAGCAGCCCAGGACAGGGCACTGAAGCTTTCTTT	CASSPGQGTEAFF
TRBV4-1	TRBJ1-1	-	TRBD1	TGCGCCAGCAGCCACCCGACAGGGAATACTGAAGCTTTCTTT	CASSHPTGNTEAFF
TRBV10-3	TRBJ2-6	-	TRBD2	TGTGCCATCAGTGCAGGTAGCGGGGCTGGGGCCAACGTCCTGACTTTC	CAISAGSGAGANVLTF
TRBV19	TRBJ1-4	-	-	TGTGCCAGTAGTAGGACAGCCTCAACCGACCATGAAAAACTGTTTTTT	CASSRTASTDHEKLFF
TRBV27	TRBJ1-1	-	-	TGTGCCAGCAGTTTAACTCTTCGACAGGCGAACACTGAAGCTTTCTTT	CASSLTLRQANTEAFF
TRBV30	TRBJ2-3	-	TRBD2	TGTGCCTATAGTGGACTAGCTCGCACAGATACGCAGTATTTT	CAYSGLARTDTQYF
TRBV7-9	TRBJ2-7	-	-	TGTGCCAGCAGCTTTACAAACTACGAGCAGTACTTC	CASSFTNYEQYF
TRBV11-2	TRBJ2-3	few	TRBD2	TGTGCCAGCAGCCGTGGACTAGCGGTCAACACAGATACGCAGTATTTT	CASSRGLAVNTDTQYF
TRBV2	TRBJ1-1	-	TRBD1	TGTGCCAGCAGTCGACAGGGCGGAGACACTGAAGCTTTCTTT	CASSRQGGDTEAFF
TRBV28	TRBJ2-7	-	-	TGTGCCAGCAGTTTACGGGGGCGGGGGTACGAGCAGTACTTC	CASSLRGRGYEQYF
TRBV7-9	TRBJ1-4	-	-	TGTGCCAGCAGCTTAAGGCAGGGAGGTGAAAAACTGTTTTTT	CASSLRQGGEKLFF
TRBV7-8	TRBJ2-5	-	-	TGTGCCAGCAGCCTAAGTGGGGGGGAGACCCAGTACTTC	CASSLSGGETQYF
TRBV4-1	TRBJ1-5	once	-	TGCGCCACCGGAGATCGGCAGCCCCAGCATTTT	CATGDRQPQHF
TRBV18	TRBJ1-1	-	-	TGTGCCAGCTCACCGGCCACAACAGGGAACACTGAAGCTTTCTTT	CASSPATTGNTEAFF
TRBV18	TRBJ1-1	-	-	TGTGCCAGCTCACCAGGTCAGGGGAGTGCGAACACTGAAGCTTTCTTT	CASSPGQGSANTEAFF
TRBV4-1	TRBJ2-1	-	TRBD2	TGCGCCAGCAGCCAAGCCGGGACTAGAGTTTCCTACAATGAGCAGTTCTTC	CASSQAGTRVSYNEQFF
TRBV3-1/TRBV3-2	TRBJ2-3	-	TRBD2	TGTGCCAGCAGCCCCCGACTAGCGGGCACAGATACGCAGTATTTT	CASSPRLAGTDTQYF
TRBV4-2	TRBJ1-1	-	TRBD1	TGTGCCAGCAGCCAACTTGGGACAGTGATTGAAGCTTTCTTT	CASSQLGTVIEAFF
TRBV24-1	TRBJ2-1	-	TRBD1	TGTGCCACCAGTGATTCGGGACAGGGCTATTACAATGAGCAGTTCTTC	CATSDSGQGYYNEQFF
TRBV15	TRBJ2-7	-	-	TGTGCCACCAGCAGAGATCGGCCCGGGAACTACGAGCAGTACTTC	CATSRDRPGNYEQYF
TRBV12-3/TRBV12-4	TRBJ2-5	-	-	TGTGCCAGCACTCCCCCAGGGTTAGAGACCCAGTACTTC	CASTPPGLETQYF